The 2 T cell receptor beta chains listed next were all sequenced from one sample in a study of blood T cell repertoires in COVID-19. Clones were read by immunoSEQ multiplex PCR, and TCRdb kept only the in-frame ones, dropping some. The profile shows over 200,000 clones, around nine tenths of them singletons. The sequencing sample was made of peripheral blood. The receptors originated from a man between 60 and 75 years old who had recovered from COVID-19.

V and J are TRBV25-1 and TRBJ1-2; possibly TRBD1 for D (6 bases). The CDR3 length is 14 residues. Trimming took off 6 bases at V and 3 bases at J, with 14 bases between the two ends. Looked up from germline, CDR1 is MGHDK and CDR2 is SYGVNS. The CDR3 region has the DNA TGTGCCAGCAGCGACACGGGGGGCCACTATGGCTACACCTTC. It specifies CASSDTGGHYGYTF.

V gene TRBV2 combines with J gene TRBJ2-2; D may be TRBD1 (5 bases). The CDR3 is made up of 15 amino acids. Trimming stripped 8 bases from V and 0 bases from J, with 13 bases between. Germline CDR1 SNHLY, CDR2 FYNNEI. CDR3 residues: CASVPGPANTGELFF. As DNA, the CDR3 is TGTGCCAGCGTTCCAGGGCCCGCGAACACCGGGGAGCTGTTTTTT.